This T cell receptor (beta chain) stems from a study of T cell responses to AZD1222 COVID-19 vaccine. Study conclusions and caveats: Dominant at 160-218 and 743-854, vaccine-associated CD4 TCRs also spanned spike. Baseline seropositivity characterized only six AZD1222 recipients.

The assay was immunoSEQ multiplex PCR, and TCRdb's table has in-frame clones only and misses some. In the table there are approximately 190,000 clones, roughly 93% of which are singletons. Germline values: CDR1 KGHSH, CDR2 LQKENI. This CDR3 spans 16 amino acids. The J segment lost 2 bases and the V segment lost 6 bases, leaving 10 bases of the junction unmatched. In regard to this clone: Its matching antigen is unknown.

The chain employs TRBV18 and TRBJ1-3; 7 nucleotides agree with TRBD1. The sequenced sample was peripheral blood, obtained on day 0 of AZD1222 vaccination. The clonotype originates from an adult in good health. The CDR3 DNA follows: TGTGCCAGCTCCAGCCAACAGGGGTCAACTGGAAACACCATATATTTT. This gives the protein CASSSQQGSTGNTIYF.